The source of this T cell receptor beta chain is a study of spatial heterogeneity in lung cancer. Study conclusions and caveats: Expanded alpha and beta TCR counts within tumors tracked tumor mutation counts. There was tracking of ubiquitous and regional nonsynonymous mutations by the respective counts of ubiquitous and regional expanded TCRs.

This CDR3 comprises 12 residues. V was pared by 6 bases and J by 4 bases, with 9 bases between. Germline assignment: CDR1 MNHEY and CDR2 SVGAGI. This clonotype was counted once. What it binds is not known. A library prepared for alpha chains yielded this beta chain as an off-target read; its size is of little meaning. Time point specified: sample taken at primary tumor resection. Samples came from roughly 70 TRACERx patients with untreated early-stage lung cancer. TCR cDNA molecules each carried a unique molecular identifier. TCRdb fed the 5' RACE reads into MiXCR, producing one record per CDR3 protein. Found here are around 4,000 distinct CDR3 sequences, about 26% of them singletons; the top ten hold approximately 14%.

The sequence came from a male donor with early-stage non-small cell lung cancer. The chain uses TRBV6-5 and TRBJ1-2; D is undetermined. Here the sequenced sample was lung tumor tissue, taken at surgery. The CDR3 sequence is CASRTGIYGYTF. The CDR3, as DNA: TGTGCCAGCAGAACCGGGATCTATGGCTACACCTTC.